Below, one TCR beta chain is given with its context. Its antigen is not yet known. A junction boundary mismatches the germline segment, possibly from a read error. These data belong to a study of cytomegalovirus exposure and HLA in healthy donors (dated by TCRdb to about 2017). Regarding the complete study: A later analysis indicated that the 100 to 150 validation repertoires were generated on the platform also employed for the roughly 650 repertoires of the first cohort. In addition to the first cohort of approximately 670 subjects, a separate validation cohort of around 110 different subjects was used. The aim of the study was to test whether cataloging public T cell receptors could identify signatures of past pathogen exposure. To predict cytomegalovirus infection status, the study brought together high-throughput TCR immunosequencing, statistical association of individual TCRs with disease status, and machine learning. Results and caveats for the whole study, not just this receptor: The classifier was reported to diagnose cytomegalovirus status with high specificity and sensitivity in both the original and validation cohorts. In vitro tests confirmed that a few of the cytomegalovirus-associated TCR beta chains recognize cytomegalovirus antigens. All 130 or so repertoires were used to score co-occurrence in the validation cohort in a later analysis, because that analysis had no HLA typing for the cohort. In a later analysis, TCRs clustered in the first cohort were found to also tend to co-occur in the 110 or so validation repertoires, with 90% to 95% of cluster scores above 0. A total of fewer than 200 TCR beta chains were listed by the study as associated with cytomegalovirus. While some public TCRs were present in many individuals, most TCR sequences turned up only very rarely across donors. It was suggested by the authors that the approach could potentially be generalized to other disease states and immunological phenotypes.

Donors formed part of the validation cohort, which comprised about 120 subjects and was distinct from the first cohort of under 850 subjects. The library was produced with the immunoSEQ multiplex PCR assay. As for the original processing: A statistical classification framework was built to diagnose cytomegalovirus status from the catalog of TCR beta chain sequences. TCRdb limited this immuneACCESS table to in-frame rearrangements with V and J called. A share of clones is missing; checked studies link under half to unresolved V genes, and the rest is unexplained. The V and J calls and the clone size are those of that table, but D and trimming were determined from the DNA. This sample lists 110,000 or so clones; 86% were detected once. The ten largest make up approximately 4% of the sample. Reading from cysteine to phenylalanine, the CDR3 counts 15 amino acids. This entry keeps only the CDR3 DNA: 45 bases, framed from base 1. The germline V gene specifies SGHRS as CDR1 and YFSETQ as CDR2.

This chain joins TRBV5-1 to TRBJ2-2, with TRBD1 as a weak D call on 5 bases. The source material was PBMCs. The receptor's source is a woman aged 18-30 years in good health and CMV-seropositive. The CDR3 region has the sequence CASTLGQADTGELFF. The nucleotides read TGCGCCAGCACCTTGGGGCAGGCTGACACCGGGGAGCTGTTTTTT. When the CDR3 is completed using the reference TRBV5-1 and TRBJ2-2 genes on either side, the full variable domain is KAGVTQTPRYLIKTRGQQVTLSCSPISGHRSVSWYQQTPGQGLQFLFEYFSETQRNKGNFPGRFSGRQFSNSRSEMNVSTLELGDSALYLCASTLGQADTGELFFGEGSRLTVL.